The clone carrying this T cell receptor (beta chain) was observed a few times. TCRdb itself ran the 5' RACE reads through MiXCR, one entry per CDR3 protein. The sample lists around 490,000 distinct CDR3 sequences, around 20% occurring once. Germline CDR1 reads MDHEN; CDR2 reads SYDVKM. V lost 8 bases to trimming and J lost 1 base; unmatched junction nucleotides: 2. The CDR3 has 13 residues. The entry originates in a study of identical twins. The same data also went into a second study, on yellow fever vaccine responses in identical twins.

The receptor was derived from a woman younger than 35 in good health. Sequencing was performed on CD4+ T cells sorted from blood. J is TRBJ2-3 and V is TRBV28; 8 positions match TRBD2. CDR3 nucleotides: TGTGCCAGCCAAGCGGGAGGCACAGATACGCAGTATTTT. Its translation: CASQAGGTDTQYF.